The TCR beta chain described here comes from a study of cytomegalovirus exposure and HLA in healthy donors. Study summary: Around 77 million unique TCRs from HLA-typed donors made up an early data release. Study results and limitations: Earlier findings revealed that most TCR beta V segments proved productive either about 87% or about 30% of the time. A list of about 180 TCR beta chains associated with cytomegalovirus was given.

The donors comprised healthy bone marrow donors. On this clone itself: Its antigen is as yet unknown.

Trimming shortened V by 1 base and J by 5 bases, and 20 bases separated the two germline ends. This CDR3 comprises 18 residues. Germline CDR1 LNHDA, CDR2 SQIVND (reference sequence). Both 60 Vbeta primers and 13 Jbeta primers went into the PCR. TCRdb's table, derived via immunoSEQ multiplex PCR, lists solely in-frame clones and lacks some. Of 150,000 or so clones listed, approximately 70% are singletons. The J gene is TRBJ2-2, the V gene TRBV19; D perhaps matches TRBD2 (5 bases). The receptor's source is a woman younger than 35 in good health and CMV-seronegative. The material sequenced was PBMCs. Here the CDR3 DNA reads TGTGCCAGTAGTATAGGTTTACGACGGACTGCCCCAACCGGGGAGCTGTTTTTT. Encoded protein: CASSIGLRRTAPTGELFF.